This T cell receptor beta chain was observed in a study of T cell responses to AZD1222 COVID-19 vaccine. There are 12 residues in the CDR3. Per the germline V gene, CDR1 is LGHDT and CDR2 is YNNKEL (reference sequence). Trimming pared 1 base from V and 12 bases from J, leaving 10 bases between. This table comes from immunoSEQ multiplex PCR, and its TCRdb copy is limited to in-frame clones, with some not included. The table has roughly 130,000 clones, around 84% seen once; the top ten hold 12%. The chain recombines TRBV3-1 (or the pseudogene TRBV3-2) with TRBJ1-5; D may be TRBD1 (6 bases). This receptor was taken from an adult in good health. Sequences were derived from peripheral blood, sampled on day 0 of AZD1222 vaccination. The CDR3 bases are TGTGCCAGCAGCCAAGGGGGGCGCCTCCAGCATTTT. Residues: CASSQGGRLQHF.